These T cell receptor beta chains were read from a single sample in a study of OX40 agonist ivuxolimab in advanced cancers. This table comes from immunoSEQ multiplex PCR, and its TCRdb copy is limited to in-frame clones, with some not included. The sample gives roughly 73,000 clones, roughly 83% of which show up once; 2% to 2.5% is in the top ten. Specimen: CD4+ or CD8+ T cells sorted from blood, collected in a trial of the OX40 agonist ivuxolimab. Receptors originate from an adult with an advanced solid tumor such as melanoma, head and neck, liver or kidney cancer. Each CDR3 is given with its conserved first and last residue. The D gene is left open where the match is weak. Clone size appears in some rows only: once, few, many, or a class for an expanded clone.

D gene	V gene	J gene	clone size	CDR3 DNA	CDR3 protein
NA	TRBV9	TRBJ2-3	NA	TGTGCCAGCAGCGTAGGGCGGCAGGCCCGCACAGATACGCAGTATTTT	CASSVGRQARTDTQYF
NA	TRBV4-3	TRBJ2-5	NA	TGCGCCAGCAGCCAAGATTGGGGAAATACAGGGCGAGAGACCCAGTACTTC	CASSQDWGNTGRETQYF
TRBD1	TRBV7-2	TRBJ1-5	NA	TGTGCCAGCAGTGCCACAGGGGGCCGGCCCCAGCATTTT	CASSATGGRPQHF
TRBD1	TRBV27	TRBJ1-1	NA	TGTGCCAGCAGTTTAAAGGACAGGGCCATGAACACTGAAGCTTTCTTT	CASSLKDRAMNTEAFF
NA	TRBV2	TRBJ2-5	NA	TGTGCCAGCAGTGCGAGAGAGACCCAGTACTTC	CASSARETQYF
NA	TRBV23-1	TRBJ2-7	NA	TGCGCCCTCAGATCGGGACACCCGTACGAGCAGTACTTC	CALRSGHPYEQYF
NA	TRBV5-4	TRBJ2-7	NA	TGTGCCAGCAGCTTGACGCAGCCGGGCGAGCAGTACTTC	CASSLTQPGEQYF
NA	TRBV12-5	TRBJ2-3	NA	TGTGCTAGTGGTTCCATAGCAAAGCAGTATTTT	CASGSIAKQYF
NA	TRBV5-1	TRBJ1-1	NA	TGCGCCAGCAGCTTGGCCTTTGGGAACACTGAAGCTTTCTTT	CASSLAFGNTEAFF
NA	TRBV7-9	TRBJ1-4	NA	TGTGCCAGCAGCTTGCTCTCGGGGGCTAAGGAAAAACTGTTTTTT	CASSLLSGAKEKLFF
NA	TRBV7-7	TRBJ2-7	NA	TGTGCCAGCAACCCGCCAAAGGGGGGCATGCGGGCCTACGAGCAGTACTTC	CASNPPKGGMRAYEQYF
NA	TRBV15	TRBJ1-5	NA	TGTGCCACCAGCAGCTCGGGACACAACAATCAGCCCCAGCATTTT	CATSSSGHNNQPQHF
NA	TRBV29-1	TRBJ1-2	NA	TGCAGCGTTTTAGACGGGCTACGGGGCTACACCTTC	CSVLDGLRGYTF
NA	TRBV28	TRBJ2-5	NA	TGTGCCAGCAGTCCTACAGAAGAGACCCAGTACTTC	CASSPTEETQYF
TRBD2	TRBV7-7	TRBJ2-2	NA	TGTGCCAGCAGCTTGGGGGGGATGAACACCGGGGAGCTGTTTTTT	CASSLGGMNTGELFF
TRBD2	TRBV6-4	TRBJ2-1	NA	TGTGCCAGCAGTTTACTAGCGGGAGTCTCCAATGAGCAGTTCTTC	CASSLLAGVSNEQFF
NA	TRBV30	TRBJ1-1	NA	TGTGCCTGGATATGGGGGGTGAACACTGAAGCTTTCTTT	CAWIWGVNTEAFF
NA	TRBV2	TRBJ1-2	NA	TGTGCCAGCAGTGCCCTCGGGGGGGTGGGCCCGCGTGGCTACACCTTC	CASSALGGVGPRGYTF
NA	TRBV5-4	TRBJ1-6	few	TGTGCCAGCAGCTCCCCGGGACGGGATAATTCACCCCTCCACTTT	CASSSPGRDNSPLHF
TRBD1	TRBV9	TRBJ1-2	NA	TGTGCCAGCAGCGCTAACAGGGGGCGAAATGGCTACACCTTC	CASSANRGRNGYTF
NA	TRBV28	TRBJ1-5	NA	TGTGCCAGCAGTCGCAGTCGTTTGGCGCCCCAGCATTTT	CASSRSRLAPQHF
NA	TRBV2	TRBJ2-3	NA	TGTGCCAGCAGTGAAGAGAGGCGGGGACATCAACAGTATTTT	CASSEERRGHQQYF
NA	TRBV28	TRBJ1-2	NA	TGTGCCAGCAGTTTGACCGGGGCTTACTATGGCTACACCTTC	CASSLTGAYYGYTF
TRBD2	TRBV4-2	TRBJ2-1	NA	TGTGCCAGCAGCCAAGGGGACTACGGCTACAATGAGCAGTTCTTC	CASSQGDYGYNEQFF
TRBD1	TRBV4-1	TRBJ2-7	NA	TGCGCCAGCAGCCAGCACCGTGGTGGGACAGGGAGGGACGAGCAGTACTTC	CASSQHRGGTGRDEQYF
NA	TRBV5-1	TRBJ1-1	NA	TGCGCCAGCAGCTCCCGACCCAACTTGAACACTGAAGCTTTCTTT	CASSSRPNLNTEAFF
TRBD2	TRBV18	TRBJ2-1	NA	TGTGCCAGCTCACCACTAGCGGGAGAAACTGATGAGCAGTTCTTC	CASSPLAGETDEQFF
NA	TRBV27	TRBJ2-2	NA	TGTGCCAGCAGTCCCCGTACTCTCAACACCGGGGAGCTGTTTTTT	CASSPRTLNTGELFF
TRBD1	TRBV7-6	TRBJ2-7	once	TGTGCCAGCAGCTTAGTCAGTGGACAGGGCCAGCAGTACTTC	CASSLVSGQGQQYF
NA	TRBV19	TRBJ2-1	once	TGTGCCAGTAGATCAGGGTTATGGGGTTACAATGAGCAGTTCTTC	CASRSGLWGYNEQFF
NA	TRBV6-1	TRBJ2-7	NA	TGTGCCAGCAGTGCCCAAGCGACAGGCTGGAGCTCCTACGAGCAGTACTTC	CASSAQATGWSSYEQYF
TRBD2	TRBV4-3	TRBJ2-3	few	TGCGCCAGCAGCCAAGATAGCGGGATAAGCACAGATACGCAGTATTTT	CASSQDSGISTDTQYF
NA	TRBV2	TRBJ2-4	few	TGTGCCAGCAGTCCGAGCGGAGTTCTAGCCAAAAACATTCAGTACTTC	CASSPSGVLAKNIQYF
TRBD1	TRBV6-6	TRBJ1-5	NA	TGTGCCAGCAGGGAACCGGACAGGGTCAATCAGCCCCAGCATTTT	CASREPDRVNQPQHF
TRBD1	TRBV19	TRBJ1-2	NA	TGTGCCAGTAGTATCATCGGGACAGTCTATGGCTACACCTTC	CASSIIGTVYGYTF
TRBD1	TRBV4-2	TRBJ2-7	NA	TGTGCCAGCAGCCAAGAGAGGGCAGGGGGAACCTACGAGCAGTACTTC	CASSQERAGGTYEQYF
NA	TRBV30	TRBJ2-2	NA	TGTGCCTGGAGTGCCAGGGAGGCCGGGGAGCTGTTTTTT	CAWSAREAGELFF
TRBD1	TRBV6-5	TRBJ2-3	NA	TGTGCCAGCAGTATAGACAGGGGTTACACAGATACGCAGTATTTT	CASSIDRGYTDTQYF
TRBD1	TRBV6-1	TRBJ2-7	NA	TGTGCCAGCAGTCTGGACAGGGCCACCTACGAGCAGTACTTC	CASSLDRATYEQYF
NA	TRBV6-6	TRBJ1-2	NA	TGTGCCAGCAGTTCCACACCCTATGGCTACACCTTC	CASSSTPYGYTF
TRBD2	TRBV9	TRBJ2-7	NA	TGTGCCAGCAGCGTAGGCGGGAGTGTAAACGAGCAGTACTTC	CASSVGGSVNEQYF
TRBD1	TRBV7-6	TRBJ2-5	NA	TGTGCCAGCAGCCCGACCGGGACAGAAGGGGAGACCCAGTACTTC	CASSPTGTEGETQYF
NA	TRBV28	TRBJ2-7	few	TGTGCCAGCAGTTCAGGGGCCCTGATACCCTACGAGCAGTACTTC	CASSSGALIPYEQYF
NA	TRBV11-2	TRBJ2-3	NA	TGTGCCAGCAGCCCCAGCGGGTTTAGCACAGATACGCAGTATTTT	CASSPSGFSTDTQYF
NA	TRBV5-1	TRBJ1-6	NA	TGCGCCAGCAGCTTGCTCTCAGGGTTAGGTAATTCACCCCTCCACTTT	CASSLLSGLGNSPLHF
NA	TRBV7-3	TRBJ2-3	NA	TGTGCCAGCAGCTTAAATAGGGATCTGGCAGATACGCAGTATTTT	CASSLNRDLADTQYF
NA	TRBV19	TRBJ1-1	NA	TGTGCCAGTAGTATGTTAGGATTTGGAGCTTTCTTT	CASSMLGFGAFF
NA	TRBV7-9	TRBJ2-5	NA	TGTGCCAGCTCACGGGAGACCCAGTACTTC	CASSRETQYF